This entry features one TCR beta chain sequence. Its target is unknown. Libraries were prepared by immunoSEQ multiplex PCR; TCRdb keeps only in-frame clonotypes and omits some of them. The sample has some 72,000 clones, about 83% seen once. Germline loops: CDR1 SGHAT, CDR2 FQNNGV. The CDR3 extends over 14 amino acids. V shed 3 bases and J shed 3 bases, with 12 bases lying between them. This sample is drawn from a study of T cells in localized non-small cell lung cancer. General observations from the study: Among blood samples, higher T cell density accompanied longer overall survival. A median of 57 of the top 100 tumor clones appeared in adjacent lung, which was paired and uninvolved. The greatest T cell clonality was found in uninvolved adjacent lung (higher than in tumor).

The TCR comes from a man between 40 and 69 years old with stage I lung adenocarcinoma. The input for sequencing was peripheral blood, taken before any cancer treatment. The genes are TRBV11-2 and TRBJ2-7; D perhaps matches TRBD1 (5 bases). Written as DNA, the CDR3 is TGTGCCAGCAGCTTGGGGCTACTTTACTACGAGCAGTACTTC. It specifies CASSLGLLYYEQYF.